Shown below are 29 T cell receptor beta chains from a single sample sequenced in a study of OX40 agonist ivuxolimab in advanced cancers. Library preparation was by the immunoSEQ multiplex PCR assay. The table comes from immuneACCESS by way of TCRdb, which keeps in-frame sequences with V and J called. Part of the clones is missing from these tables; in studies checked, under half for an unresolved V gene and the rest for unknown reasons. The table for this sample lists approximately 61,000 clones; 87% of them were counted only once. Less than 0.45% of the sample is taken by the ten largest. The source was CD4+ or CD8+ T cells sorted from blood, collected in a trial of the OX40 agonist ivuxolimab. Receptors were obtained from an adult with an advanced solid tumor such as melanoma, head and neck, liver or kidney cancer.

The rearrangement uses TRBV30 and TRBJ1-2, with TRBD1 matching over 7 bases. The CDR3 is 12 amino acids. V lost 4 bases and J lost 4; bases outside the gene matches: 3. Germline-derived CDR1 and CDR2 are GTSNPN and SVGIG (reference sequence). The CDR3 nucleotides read TGTGCCTGGAATGACAGGGTCTATGGCTACACCTTC. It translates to CAWNDRVYGYTF.

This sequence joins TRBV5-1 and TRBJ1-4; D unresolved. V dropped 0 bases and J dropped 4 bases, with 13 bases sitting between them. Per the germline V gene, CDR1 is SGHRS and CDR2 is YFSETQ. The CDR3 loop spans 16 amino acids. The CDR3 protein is CASSLAFSAYNEKLFF. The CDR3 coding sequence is TGCGCCAGCAGCTTGGCGTTTTCGGCTTATAATGAAAAACTGTTTTTT.

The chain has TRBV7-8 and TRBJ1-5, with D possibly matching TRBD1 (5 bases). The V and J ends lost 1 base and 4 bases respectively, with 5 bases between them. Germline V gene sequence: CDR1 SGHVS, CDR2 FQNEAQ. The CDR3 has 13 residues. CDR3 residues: CASSLDRNQPQHF. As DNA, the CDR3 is TGTGCCAGCAGCTTAGACAGGAATCAGCCCCAGCATTTT. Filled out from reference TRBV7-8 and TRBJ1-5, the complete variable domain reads GAGVSQSPRYKVAKRGQDVALRCDPISGHVSLFWYQQALGQGPEFLTYFQNEAQLDKSGLPSDRFFAERPEGSVSTLKIQRTQQEDSAVYLCASSLDRNQPQHFGDGTRLSIL.

CDR3 sequence: CASSITGGPRQETQYF. CDR3 sequence (DNA): TGCGCCAGCAGCATTACGGGGGGGCCGAGGCAAGAGACCCAGTACTTC. The rearrangement joins TRBV5-1 to TRBJ2-5; 8 bases are shared with TRBD2. The V and J ends lost 4 bases and 2 bases, in that order; junction bases with no gene match: 10. Per the germline V gene, CDR1 is SGHRS and CDR2 is YFSETQ. The CDR3 extends over 16 amino acids.

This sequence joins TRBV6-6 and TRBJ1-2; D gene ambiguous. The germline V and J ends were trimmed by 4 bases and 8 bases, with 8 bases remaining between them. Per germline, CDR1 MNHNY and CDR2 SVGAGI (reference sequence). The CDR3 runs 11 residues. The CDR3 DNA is TGTGCCAGCAGTTTGACTACCGGCTACACCTTC. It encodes CASSLTTGYTF.

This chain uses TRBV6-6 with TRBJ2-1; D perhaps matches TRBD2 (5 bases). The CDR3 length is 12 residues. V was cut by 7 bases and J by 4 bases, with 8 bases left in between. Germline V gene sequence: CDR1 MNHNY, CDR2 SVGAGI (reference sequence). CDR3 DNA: TGTGCCAGCAAAGCGGAGTACAATGAGCAGTTCTTC. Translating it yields CASKAEYNEQFF.

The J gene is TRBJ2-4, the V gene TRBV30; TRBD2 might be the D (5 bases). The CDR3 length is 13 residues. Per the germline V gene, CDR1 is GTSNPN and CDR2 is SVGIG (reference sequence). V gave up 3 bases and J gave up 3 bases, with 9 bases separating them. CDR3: CAWRGVFKNIQYF. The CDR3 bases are TGTGCCTGGAGGGGAGTATTCAAAAACATTCAGTACTTC.

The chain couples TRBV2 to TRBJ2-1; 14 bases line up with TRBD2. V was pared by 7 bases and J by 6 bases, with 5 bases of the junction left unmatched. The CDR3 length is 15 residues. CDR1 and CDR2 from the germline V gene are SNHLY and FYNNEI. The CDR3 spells CASTEGLAGANEQFF. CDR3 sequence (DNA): TGTGCCAGCACCGAGGGACTAGCGGGGGCCAATGAGCAGTTCTTC.

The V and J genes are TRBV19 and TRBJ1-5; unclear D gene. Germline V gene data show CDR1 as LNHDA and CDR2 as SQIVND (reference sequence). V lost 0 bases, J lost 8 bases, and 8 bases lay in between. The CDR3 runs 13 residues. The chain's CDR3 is CASSIDPGEPQHF. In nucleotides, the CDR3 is TGTGCCAGTAGTATAGACCCCGGAGAGCCCCAGCATTTT.

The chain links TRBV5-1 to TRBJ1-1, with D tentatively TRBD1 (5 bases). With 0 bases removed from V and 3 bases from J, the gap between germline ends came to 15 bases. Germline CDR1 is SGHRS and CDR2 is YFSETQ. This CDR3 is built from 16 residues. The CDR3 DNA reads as TGCGCCAGCAGCTTGGGGCAGGGCGGACCGGACACTGAAGCTTTCTTT. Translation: CASSLGQGGPDTEAFF.

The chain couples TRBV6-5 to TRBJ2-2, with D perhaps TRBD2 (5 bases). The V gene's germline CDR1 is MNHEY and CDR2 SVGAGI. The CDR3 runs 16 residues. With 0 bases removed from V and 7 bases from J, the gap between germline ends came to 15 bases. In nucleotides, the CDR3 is TGTGCCAGCAGTTACTCTGCGAGGGCACTTGGCGGGGAGCTGTTTTTT. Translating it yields CASSYSARALGGELFF.

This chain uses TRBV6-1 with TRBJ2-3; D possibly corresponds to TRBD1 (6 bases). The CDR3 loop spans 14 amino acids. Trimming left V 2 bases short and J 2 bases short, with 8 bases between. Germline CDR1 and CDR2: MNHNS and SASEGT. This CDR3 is CASSERGSTDTQYF. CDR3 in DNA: TGTGCCAGCAGTGAAAGGGGGTCCACAGATACGCAGTATTTT.

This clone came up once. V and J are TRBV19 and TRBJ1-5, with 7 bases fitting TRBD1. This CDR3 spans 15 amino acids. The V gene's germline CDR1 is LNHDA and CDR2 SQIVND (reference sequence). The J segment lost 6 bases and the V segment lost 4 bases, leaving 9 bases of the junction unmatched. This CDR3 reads CASSTRQGRAQPQHF. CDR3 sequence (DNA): TGTGCCAGTAGTACAAGACAGGGAAGGGCTCAGCCCCAGCATTTT.

CDR3 sequence: CASSPPQFTYEQYF. The CDR3 bases are TGTGCCAGCTCACCACCACAATTTACCTACGAGCAGTACTTC. The chain employs TRBV18 and TRBJ2-7; no definite D call. Between the trimmed V and J ends, which lost 0 bases and 2 bases, there was a span of 8 bases. The CDR3 loop spans 14 amino acids. Germline V gives CDR1 KGHSH, CDR2 LQKENI.

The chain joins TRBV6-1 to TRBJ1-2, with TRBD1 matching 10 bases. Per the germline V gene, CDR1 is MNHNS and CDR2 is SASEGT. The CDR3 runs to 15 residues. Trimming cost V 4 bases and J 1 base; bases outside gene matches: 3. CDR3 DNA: TGTGCCAGCAGTGCCGGACAGGGGGGTAACTATGGCTACACCTTC. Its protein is CASSAGQGGNYGYTF.

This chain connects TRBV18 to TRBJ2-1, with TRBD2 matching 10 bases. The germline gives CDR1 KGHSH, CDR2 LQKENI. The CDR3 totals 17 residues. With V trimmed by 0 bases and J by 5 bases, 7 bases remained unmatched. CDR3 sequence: CASSPPKRGGINNEQFF. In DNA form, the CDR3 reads TGTGCCAGCTCACCACCGAAGCGGGGGGGCATAAACAATGAGCAGTTCTTC.

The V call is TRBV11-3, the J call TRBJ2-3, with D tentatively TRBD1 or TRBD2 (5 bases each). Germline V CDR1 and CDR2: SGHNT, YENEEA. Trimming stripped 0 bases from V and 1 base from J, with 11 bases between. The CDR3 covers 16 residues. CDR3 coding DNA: TGTGCCAGCAGCTTAGATCCCCGGGACGGCACAGATACGCAGTATTTT. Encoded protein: CASSLDPRDGTDTQYF.

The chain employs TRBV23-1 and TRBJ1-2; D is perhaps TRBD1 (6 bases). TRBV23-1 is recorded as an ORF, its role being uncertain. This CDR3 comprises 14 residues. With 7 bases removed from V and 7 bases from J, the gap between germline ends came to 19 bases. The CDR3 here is CASTHLQGRFGYTF. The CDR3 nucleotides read TGCGCCAGCACCCATCTCCAGGGGAGATTTGGCTACACCTTC.

This CDR3 reads CASSVGIRGGSYNEQFF. DNA for the CDR3: TGTGCCAGCAGCGTAGGGATCCGAGGGGGCTCCTACAATGAGCAGTTCTTC. The chain employs TRBV9 and TRBJ2-1, with a tentative D call TRBD1 (6 bases). This CDR3 comprises 17 residues. CDR1 is SGDLS and CDR2 is YYNGEE in the germline V gene. Between the trimmed V and J ends, which lost 0 bases and 0 bases, there was a span of 13 bases. Filled out from reference TRBV9 and TRBJ2-1, the complete variable domain reads DSGVTQTPKHLITATGQRVTLRCSPRSGDLSVYWYQQSLDQGLQFLIQYYNGEERAKGNILERFSAQQFPDLHSELNLSSLELGDSALYFCASSVGIRGGSYNEQFFGPGTRLTVL.

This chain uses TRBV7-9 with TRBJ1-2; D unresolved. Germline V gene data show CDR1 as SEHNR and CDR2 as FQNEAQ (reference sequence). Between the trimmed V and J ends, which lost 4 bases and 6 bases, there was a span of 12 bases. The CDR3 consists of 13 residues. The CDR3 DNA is TGTGCCAGCAGCTCTCAGTTTTCCGATGGCTACACCTTC. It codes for CASSSQFSDGYTF.

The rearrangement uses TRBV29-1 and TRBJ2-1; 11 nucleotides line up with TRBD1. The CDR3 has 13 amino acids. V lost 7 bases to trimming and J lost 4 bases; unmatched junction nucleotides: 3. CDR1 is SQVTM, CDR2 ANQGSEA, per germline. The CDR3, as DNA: TGCAGCGCAGGGACAGGGGGATACAATGAGCAGTTCTTC. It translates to CSAGTGGYNEQFF.

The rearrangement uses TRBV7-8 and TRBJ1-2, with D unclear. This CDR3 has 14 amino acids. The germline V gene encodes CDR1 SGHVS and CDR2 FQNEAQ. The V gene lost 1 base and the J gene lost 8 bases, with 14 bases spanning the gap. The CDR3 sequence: CASSLEFTAWGYTF. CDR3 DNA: TGTGCCAGCAGCTTAGAATTCACGGCGTGGGGCTACACCTTC.

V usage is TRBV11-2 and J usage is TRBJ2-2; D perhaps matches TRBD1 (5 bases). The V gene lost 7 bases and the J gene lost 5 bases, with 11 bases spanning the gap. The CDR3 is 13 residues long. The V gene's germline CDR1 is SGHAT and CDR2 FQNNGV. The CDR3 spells CASKQGDTGELFF. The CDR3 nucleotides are TGTGCCAGCAAACAAGGGGATACCGGGGAGCTGTTTTTT.

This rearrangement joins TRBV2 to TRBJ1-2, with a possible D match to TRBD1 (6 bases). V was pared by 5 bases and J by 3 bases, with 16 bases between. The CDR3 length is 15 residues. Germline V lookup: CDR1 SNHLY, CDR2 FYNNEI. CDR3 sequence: CASSTTGQGHYGYTF. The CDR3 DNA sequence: TGTGCCAGCAGTACGACAGGCCAGGGGCACTATGGCTACACCTTC.

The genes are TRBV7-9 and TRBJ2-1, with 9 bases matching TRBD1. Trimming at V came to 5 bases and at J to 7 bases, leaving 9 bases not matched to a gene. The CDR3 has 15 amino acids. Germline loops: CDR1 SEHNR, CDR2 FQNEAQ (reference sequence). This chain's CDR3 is CASSAPGQGFNEQFF. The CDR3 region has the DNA TGTGCCAGCAGCGCACCGGGACAGGGATTTAATGAGCAGTTCTTC.

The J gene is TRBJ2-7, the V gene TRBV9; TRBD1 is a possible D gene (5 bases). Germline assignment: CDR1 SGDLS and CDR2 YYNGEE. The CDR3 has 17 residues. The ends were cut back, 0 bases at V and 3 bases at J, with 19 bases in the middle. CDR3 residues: CASSVGPGRGTSYEQYF. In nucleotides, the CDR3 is TGTGCCAGCAGCGTAGGCCCCGGAAGGGGTACAAGCTACGAGCAGTACTTC.

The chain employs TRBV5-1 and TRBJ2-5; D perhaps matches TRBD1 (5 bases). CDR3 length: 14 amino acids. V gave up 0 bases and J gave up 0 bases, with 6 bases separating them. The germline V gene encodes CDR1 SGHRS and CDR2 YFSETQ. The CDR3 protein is CASSLVGDQETQYF. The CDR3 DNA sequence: TGCGCCAGCAGCTTGGTAGGGGACCAAGAGACCCAGTACTTC.

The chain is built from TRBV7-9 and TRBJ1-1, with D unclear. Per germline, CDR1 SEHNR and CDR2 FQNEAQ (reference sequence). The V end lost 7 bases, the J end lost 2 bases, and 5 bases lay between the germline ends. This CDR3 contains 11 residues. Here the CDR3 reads CASTRNTEAFF. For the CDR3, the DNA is TGTGCCAGCACCCGTAACACTGAAGCTTTCTTT. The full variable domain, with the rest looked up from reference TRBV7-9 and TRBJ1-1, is DTGVSQNPRHKITKRGQNVTFRCDPISEHNRLYWYRQTLGQGPEFLTYFQNEAQLEKSRLLSDRFSAERPKGSFSTLEIQRTEQGDSAMYLCASTRNTEAFFGQGTRLTVV.

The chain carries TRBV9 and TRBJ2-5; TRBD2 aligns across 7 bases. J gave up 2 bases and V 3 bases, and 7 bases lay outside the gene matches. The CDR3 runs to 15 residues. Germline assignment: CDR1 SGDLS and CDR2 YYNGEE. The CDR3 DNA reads TGTGCCAGCAGCGCCCGGGACTACATGCAAGAGACCCAGTACTTC. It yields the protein CASSARDYMQETQYF.